The following is a T cell receptor beta chain sequence with its context. The authors' processing: Scientists estimated how many nucleated cells there were by amplifying reference gene primers. Produced via immunoSEQ multiplex PCR; TCRdb's table is partial and in-frame only. Clone size and V and J calls were adopted from that table, with D and trimming inferred from the DNA. The profile shows about 140,000 clones, 65% to 90% of them singletons. This record comes from a study of blood T cell repertoires in COVID-19. Germline CDR1 reads SGHDT; CDR2 reads YYEEEE. The CDR3 runs 15 residues. V gave up 2 bases and J gave up 1 base, with 11 bases separating them.

The sample consisted of peripheral blood. This TCR derives from a man aged 50 or older with acute or convalescent COVID-19. This rearrangement joins TRBV5-6 to TRBJ2-3; D gene unclear. The CDR3: CASSLTLDGTDTQYF. In DNA, the CDR3 is TGTGCCAGCAGCTTAACGCTAGACGGCACAGATACGCAGTATTTT.